The rows below give T cell receptor beta chains drawn from one sample of a study of Graves' ophthalmopathy and Graves' hyperthyroidism. TCRdb itself ran the multiplex PCR reads through MiXCR, one entry per CDR3 protein. The table records 650,000 to 900,000 distinct CDR3 sequences, 35% to 50% of them present only once. Sequencing was carried out using peripheral blood. Source of these receptors: an adult man with Graves' ophthalmopathy. Each CDR3 is given without its conserved first and last residue. The order of the fields is V gene, CDR3 protein.

V: TRBV7-9
CDR3: ASSYPGGEQETQY

V: TRBV10-3
CDR3: AISEAGGFGYT

V: TRBV20-1
CDR3: SARTSGFSGANVLT

V: TRBV20-1
CDR3: SAREWGANVLT

V: TRBV4-3
CDR3: ASSQEIGEYYGYT

V: TRBV15
CDR3: ASSQEREKLF

V: TRBV20-1
CDR3: SARNQGTSGRVDEQY

V: TRBV15
CDR3: ATSRDAIPGTENYGYT

V: TRBV15
CDR3: ATSRGPSYQPQH

V: TRBV10-3
CDR3: ASRLAGETGELF

V: TRBV7-9
CDR3: ASSLDLPGELF

V: TRBV13
CDR3: ASSTPGQGYEQY

V: TRBV15
CDR3: ATSSQNSNQPQH

V: TRBV24-1
CDR3: ATSDTRTGVQTQH

V: TRBV11-1
CDR3: ASSLSTLNGNTIY

V: TRBV9
CDR3: ASSVGGSQNEQY

V: TRBV20-1
CDR3: SAWTSGDYEQY

V: TRBV6-2/TRBV6-3
CDR3: ASSVEGGRYGYT

V: TRBV7-8
CDR3: ASSRQTGGLGEQY

V: TRBV10-3
CDR3: AISLTREGTRRETQY

V: TRBV7-9
CDR3: ASSSNLRVGDEQY

V: TRBV6-5
CDR3: ASSYGTALETQY

V: TRBV2
CDR3: ASGTIGELF

V: TRBV7-9
CDR3: ASSLVGAADGYT

V: TRBV29-1
CDR3: SVEEGQHSGNTIY

V: TRBV5-1
CDR3: ASSPWASGRSQETQY

V: TRBV7-8
CDR3: ASSFAPLSSYEQY

V: TRBV25-1
CDR3: ASSEYNSPLH

V: TRBV19
CDR3: ASSRQGVDSPLH

V: TRBV7-9
CDR3: ASSRGTGAQETQY

V: TRBV2
CDR3: ASSARAQGYGYT